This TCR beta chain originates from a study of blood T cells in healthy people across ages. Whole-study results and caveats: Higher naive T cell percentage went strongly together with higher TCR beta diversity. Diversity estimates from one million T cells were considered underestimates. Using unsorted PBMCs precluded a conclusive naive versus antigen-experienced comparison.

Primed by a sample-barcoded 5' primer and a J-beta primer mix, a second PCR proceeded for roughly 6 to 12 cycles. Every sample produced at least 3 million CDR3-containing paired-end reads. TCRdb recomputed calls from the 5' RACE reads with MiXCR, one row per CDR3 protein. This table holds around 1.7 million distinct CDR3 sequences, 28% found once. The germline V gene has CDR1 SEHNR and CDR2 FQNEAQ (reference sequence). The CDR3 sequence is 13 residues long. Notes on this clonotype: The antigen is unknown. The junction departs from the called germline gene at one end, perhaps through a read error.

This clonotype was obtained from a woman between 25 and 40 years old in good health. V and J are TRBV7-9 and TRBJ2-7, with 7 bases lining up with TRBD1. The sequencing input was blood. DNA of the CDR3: TGTTCCAGCAGCCTTGGGACAGCCTACGAGCAGTACTTC. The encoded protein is CSSSLGTAYEQYF.